The next 6 T cell receptor beta chains were all read from a single sample in a study of spatial heterogeneity in lung cancer. Noted time point: sample taken at primary tumor resection. TCRdb fed the 5' RACE reads into MiXCR, producing one record per CDR3 protein. The sample shows 48,000 or so distinct CDR3 sequences, around 5.2% of them seen only once. Sequenced here: PBMCs, sampled at surgery. The source of these receptors is a male donor with early-stage non-small cell lung cancer.

This clonotype came up many times. The chain couples TRBV6-2 or TRBV6-3 to TRBJ1-1, with D possibly being TRBD1 (5 bases). The CDR3 length is 13 residues. With 9 bases removed from V and 4 bases from J, the gap between germline ends came to 15 bases. From germline, CDR1 is MNHEY and CDR2 SVGEGT. The CDR3 region is CASSGPLSTEAFF. The CDR3 DNA follows: TGTGCCAGTTCGGGACCCCTTAGCACTGAAGCTTTCTTT.

This clonotype was recorded at least ten times. This chain joins TRBV7-9 and TRBJ1-1; 7 bases fit TRBD1. Trimming removed 3 bases from V and 4 bases from J; junction bases left unmatched: 5. CDR1 SEHNR and CDR2 FQNEAQ come from the germline V gene (reference sequence). This CDR3 comprises 14 residues. The CDR3 DNA follows: TGTGCCAGCAGCTTCGGACAGGACGGCACTGAAGCTTTCTTT. Translating gives CASSFGQDGTEAFF.

This clonotype was found many times. This chain uses TRBV27 with TRBJ2-1; 14 bases fit TRBD2. From germline, CDR1 is MNHEY and CDR2 SMNVEV (reference sequence). The V and J ends lost 5 bases and 5 bases, in that order; junction bases with no gene match: 8. The CDR3 runs to 17 residues. The DNA of the CDR3 is TGTGCCAGCAGTCCAGGGACTAGCGGGGGTCGGAACAATGAGCAGTTCTTC. It specifies CASSPGTSGGRNNEQFF.

This clonotype has at least ten counts. This chain uses TRBV24-1 with TRBJ2-3, with 9 bases lining up with TRBD2. The V segment lost 3 bases and the J segment 7 bases; nucleotides outside the gene matches: 7. Germline lookup yields CDR1 KGHDR and CDR2 SFDVKD. This CDR3 comprises 15 residues. This chain's CDR3 is CATSDRWREGYTQYF. CDR3 nucleotides: TGTGCCACCAGTGATAGGTGGCGGGAGGGTTATACGCAGTATTTT.

Ten or more counts support this clonotype. The CDR3 nucleotides read TGTGCCAGCAGCCCCGACTGGTTGAATGAGCAGTTCTTC. It translates to CASSPDWLNEQFF. This chain connects TRBV7-2 to TRBJ2-1; no firm D call. There are 13 residues in the CDR3. Germline V gene data show CDR1 as SGHTA and CDR2 as FQGNSA. Trimming removed 5 bases from V and 7 bases from J, with 12 bases in between.

This clonotype was picked up many times. V usage is TRBV29-1 and J usage is TRBJ2-7, with TRBD1 matching 8 bases. This CDR3 is 12 amino acids long. Germline V lookup: CDR1 SQVTM, CDR2 ANQGSEA. V gave up 7 bases and J gave up 0 bases; unmatched junction bases: 2. The CDR3 loop is CSAGQGSYEQYF. As DNA, the CDR3 is TGCAGCGCTGGACAGGGCTCCTACGAGCAGTACTTC.